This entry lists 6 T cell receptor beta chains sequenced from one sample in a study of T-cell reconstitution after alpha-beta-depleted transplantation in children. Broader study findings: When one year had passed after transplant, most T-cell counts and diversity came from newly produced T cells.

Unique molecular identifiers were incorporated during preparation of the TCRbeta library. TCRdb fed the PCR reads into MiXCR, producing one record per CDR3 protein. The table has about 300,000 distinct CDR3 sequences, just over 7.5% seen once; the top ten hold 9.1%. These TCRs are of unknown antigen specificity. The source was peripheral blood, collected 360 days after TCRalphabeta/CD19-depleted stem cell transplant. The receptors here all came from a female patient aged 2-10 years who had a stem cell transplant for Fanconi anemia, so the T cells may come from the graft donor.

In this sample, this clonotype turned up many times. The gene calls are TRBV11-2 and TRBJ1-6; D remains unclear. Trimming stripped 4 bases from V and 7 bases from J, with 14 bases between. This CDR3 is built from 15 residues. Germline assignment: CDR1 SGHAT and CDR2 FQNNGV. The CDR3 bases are TGTGCCAGCAGCTCCAAGGGAGCATTGAATTCACCCCTCCACTTT. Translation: CASSSKGALNSPLHF.

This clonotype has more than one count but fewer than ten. CDR3 residues: CASSQDRQGPNEQFF. The CDR3 coding sequence is TGCGCCAGCAGCCAAGATAGGCAGGGCCCCAATGAGCAGTTCTTC. J is TRBJ2-1 and V is TRBV4-3; D may be TRBD1 (5 bases). The CDR3 is 15 amino acids. CDR1 and CDR2 (germline): LGHNA, YSLEER. Trimming shortened V by 0 bases and J by 6 bases, and 12 bases separated the two germline ends.

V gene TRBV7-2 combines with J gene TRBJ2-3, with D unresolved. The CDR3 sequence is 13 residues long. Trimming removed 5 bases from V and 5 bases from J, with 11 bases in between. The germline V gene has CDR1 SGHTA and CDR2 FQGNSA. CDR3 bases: TGTGCCAGCAGCCCGTTGCCCGGAGATACGCAGTATTTT. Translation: CASSPLPGDTQYF.

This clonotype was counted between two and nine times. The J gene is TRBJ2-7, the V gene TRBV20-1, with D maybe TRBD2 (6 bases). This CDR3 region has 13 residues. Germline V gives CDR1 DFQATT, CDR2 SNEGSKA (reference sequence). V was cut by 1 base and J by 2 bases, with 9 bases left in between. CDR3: CSARVGGAYEQYV. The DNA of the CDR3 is TGCAGTGCTAGAGTTGGCGGGGCCTACGAGCAGTACGTC.

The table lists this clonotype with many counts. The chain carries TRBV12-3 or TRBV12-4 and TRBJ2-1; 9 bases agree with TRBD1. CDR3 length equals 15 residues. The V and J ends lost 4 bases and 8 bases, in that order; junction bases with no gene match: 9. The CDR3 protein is CASSSPGQGRYEQFF. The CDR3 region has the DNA TGTGCCAGCAGTTCGCCGGGACAGGGTCGATATGAGCAGTTCTTC.

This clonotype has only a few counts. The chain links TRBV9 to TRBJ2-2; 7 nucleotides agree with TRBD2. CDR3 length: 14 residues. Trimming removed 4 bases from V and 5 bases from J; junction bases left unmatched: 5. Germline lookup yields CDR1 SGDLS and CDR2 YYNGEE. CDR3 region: CASSTSGATGELFF. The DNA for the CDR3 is TGTGCCAGCAGCACAAGCGGGGCTACCGGGGAGCTGTTTTTT.